This T cell receptor (beta chain) was found in a study of T cell responses to AZD1222 COVID-19 vaccine. CDR3 size: 16 residues. CDR1 is MRHNA and CDR2 is SNTAGT in the germline V gene. J lost 2 bases, V lost 6 bases, and 6 bases had no gene match. Sequencing used immunoSEQ multiplex PCR; TCRdb keeps in-frame clones, though not all of them. The table has fewer than 100,000 clones, around 91% seen once; the top ten hold roughly 8.1%. This clonotype was sampled from an adult in good health. This chain uses TRBV6-4 with TRBJ2-1; 11 bases match TRBD2. Source: peripheral blood, taken on day 0 of AZD1222 vaccination. The CDR3 sequence: CASSIGTSGTYNEQFF. As DNA, the CDR3 is TGTGCCAGCAGCATAGGGACTAGCGGTACCTACAATGAGCAGTTCTTC.